What follows describes a single T cell receptor beta chain. The same CDR3 also results from other DNA sequences found in this sample. This CDR3 comprises 15 residues. CDR1 and CDR2 (germline): MNHEY, SMNVEV (reference sequence). Trimming shortened V by 0 bases and J by 4 bases, and 10 bases separated the two germline ends. Positively selected for CCR7, the CD45RO-negative cells used as naive CD8 cells excluded terminally differentiated effector memory CD45RA+ cells. Only Caucasian adults living in Nashville, Tennessee made up the donor group. This sample was taken from a study of shared clonotypes between healthy human individuals. Sequenced by immunoSEQ multiplex PCR; TCRdb stores in-frame clones only, minus some. This repertoire shows about 2,100,000 clones, approximately 94% found once; its top ten account for under 2%.

The J gene is TRBJ1-3, the V gene TRBV27, with D perhaps TRBD1 (5 bases). The receptor was isolated from a man between 18 and 29 years old in good health. Some clones in this sample may be carry-over from other donors' samples. The sample consisted of naive CD8+ T cells from PBMCs. CDR3 residues: CASSLSRGTGNTIYF. The CDR3 DNA follows: TGTGCCAGCAGTTTATCGCGGGGGACCGGAAACACCATATATTTT.